These 19 T cell receptor beta chains were sequenced from one sample in a study of T-cell memory formation after mild COVID-19. TCRdb processed the 5' RACE reads anew with MiXCR; each CDR3 protein has one entry. The sample has hundreds of thousands of distinct CDR3 sequences; around 27% are singletons. The sequenced sample consisted of PBMCs or a T cell subset sorted from them (not recorded which). These receptors all come from an adult woman who had mild COVID-19 (a few samples of this study predate the infection). Cell type and time point are not known.

The chain carries TRBV11-2 and TRBJ2-4, with a tentative D call TRBD2 (5 bases). CDR3 length equals 18 residues. The V end lost 5 bases, the J end lost 1 base, and 21 bases lay between the germline ends. The germline gives CDR1 SGHAT, CDR2 FQNNGV. The CDR3 protein is CASSARTYSGFAKNIQYF. CDR3 DNA: TGTGCCAGCAGCGCCCGGACCTACAGCGGCTTTGCCAAAAACATTCAGTACTTC.

This clonotype occurred a few times. The rearrangement uses TRBV12-3 or TRBV12-4 and TRBJ2-5; the D is unclear. Trimming pared 3 bases from V and 5 bases from J, leaving 25 bases between. There are 18 residues in the CDR3. CDR3 loop: CASSFGLSGGSVEETQYF. The CDR3 bases are TGTGCCAGCAGTTTTGGCTTGTCAGGTGGTAGTGTCGAGGAGACCCAGTACTTC.

The chain couples TRBV19 to TRBJ2-7; D remains unclear. The germline V gene encodes CDR1 LNHDA and CDR2 SQIVND (reference sequence). This CDR3 has 11 amino acids. The ends were cut back, 1 base at V and 6 bases at J, with 4 bases in the middle. CDR3: CASSIGGEQYF. In DNA form, the CDR3 reads TGTGCCAGTAGTATAGGTGGCGAGCAGTACTTC.

This clonotype was counted only a few times. This chain connects TRBV7-2 to TRBJ1-3; the match to TRBD1 covers 8 bases. V gave up 2 bases and J gave up 1 base; unmatched junction bases: 7. The CDR3 length is 17 residues. CDR1 is SGHTA and CDR2 is FQGNSA in the germline V gene. CDR3 in amino acids: CASSLRGTGPSGNTIYF. The DNA for the CDR3 is TGTGCCAGCAGCTTACGTGGGACAGGTCCATCTGGAAACACCATATATTTT.

CDR3 in amino acids: CASSSPRDRAINEQYF. The CDR3 nucleotides are TGTGCCAGCAGCTCGCCTAGGGACAGGGCTATCAACGAGCAGTACTTC. The genes are TRBV7-9 and TRBJ2-7; 9 bases align to TRBD1. The V segment lost 4 bases and the J segment 5 bases; nucleotides outside the gene matches: 12. This CDR3 has 16 amino acids. Germline CDR1 and CDR2: SEHNR and FQNEAQ (reference sequence). Filled out from reference TRBV7-9 and TRBJ2-7, the complete variable domain reads DTGVSQNPRHKITKRGQNVTFRCDPISEHNRLYWYRQTLGQGPEFLTYFQNEAQLEKSRLLSDRFSAERPKGSFSTLEIQRTEQGDSAMYLCASSSPRDRAINEQYFGPGTRLTVT.

V and J are TRBV6-1 and TRBJ2-2; 10 nucleotides match TRBD2. Germline V lookup: CDR1 MNHNS, CDR2 SASEGT. The junction had 4 bases not matched to a gene; V was cut back by 5 bases and J by 1 base. The CDR3 has 16 amino acids. Here the CDR3 reads CASSRLAGQNTGELFF. DNA of the CDR3: TGTGCCAGCAGTAGACTAGCGGGCCAGAACACCGGGGAGCTGTTTTTT.

CDR3 in amino acids: CSVVSPSSYEQYF. The CDR3 DNA is TGCAGCGTTGTTTCCCCTAGCTCCTACGAGCAGTACTTC. The chain joins TRBV29-1 to TRBJ2-7; no definite D call. Per germline, CDR1 SQVTM and CDR2 ANQGSEA. Between the trimmed V and J ends, which lost 4 bases and 0 bases, there was a span of 10 bases. The CDR3 contains 13 residues.

The sample holds a few counts of this clonotype. The rearrangement joins TRBV7-2 to TRBJ2-2; possible D gene TRBD2, 6 bases. The V end lost 5 bases, the J end lost 2 bases, and 12 bases lay between the germline ends. This CDR3 region has 15 residues. CDR1 and CDR2 from the germline V gene are SGHTA and FQGNSA. The CDR3 loop reads CASSRGRENTGELFF. CDR3 bases: TGTGCCAGCAGCCGTGGGCGGGAAAACACCGGGGAGCTGTTTTTT.

This sequence joins TRBV9 and TRBJ2-2, with D hard to call. Looked up from germline, CDR1 is SGDLS and CDR2 is YYNGEE. This CDR3 is built from 15 residues. Deletions cut 4 bases from V and 5 bases from J, with 15 bases between. For the CDR3, the DNA is TGTGCCAGCAGCACCCAAGGGTTGGGGACCGGGGAGCTGTTTTTT. Protein sequence: CASSTQGLGTGELFF.

The chain recombines TRBV5-4 with TRBJ2-1; 8 bases agree with TRBD2. Per the germline V gene, CDR1 is SGHNT and CDR2 is YYREEE (reference sequence). J was trimmed by 8 bases and V by 4 bases; bases with no gene match: 11. This CDR3 comprises 15 residues. CDR3 amino acids: CASSSGIAGTDEQFF. The CDR3 nucleotides read TGTGCCAGCAGCAGTGGAATAGCGGGAACGGATGAGCAGTTCTTC.

The chain employs TRBV10-3 and TRBJ2-7; 8 positions agree with TRBD2. From germline, CDR1 is ENHRY and CDR2 SYGVKD. The CDR3 length is 13 residues. J gave up 6 bases and V 4 bases, and 5 bases lay outside the gene matches. The chain's CDR3 is CAISGLAGSEQYF. The CDR3 coding sequence is TGTGCCATCAGTGGTCTAGCGGGCTCCGAGCAGTACTTC.

This clonotype was seen a few times. This chain links TRBV11-2 with TRBJ2-1; 12 bases are shared with TRBD1. The germline CDR1 and CDR2 sequences are SGHAT and FQNNGV. The CDR3 totals 16 residues. V gave up 6 bases and J gave up 10 bases; unmatched junction bases: 13. The CDR3 region has the DNA TGTGCCAGCAGGACCATACGGGACAGGGGGCAAGAGGAGCAGTTCTTC. Its protein is CASRTIRDRGQEEQFF.

The chain joins TRBV15 to TRBJ1-2; no firm D call. Germline CDR1 and CDR2: LNHNV and YYDKDF (reference sequence). V was shortened by 0 bases and J by 4 bases, with 6 bases between the two germline ends. The CDR3 consists of 13 residues. This CDR3 is CATSRDTTYGYTF. CDR3 nucleotide sequence: TGTGCCACCAGCAGAGATACCACCTATGGCTACACCTTC.

This clonotype was seen at least ten times. The rearrangement links TRBV3-1 to TRBJ2-4, with TRBD2 matching over 9 bases. The germline V gene has CDR1 LGHDT and CDR2 YNNKEL (reference sequence). Trimming took 2 bases from V and 5 from J; bases not matched to a gene: 4. The CDR3 is 15 amino acids. CDR3 coding DNA: TGTGCCAGCAGCCAACTTGGACTAGCGCAAAACATTCAGTACTTC. Protein: CASSQLGLAQNIQYF.

This clonotype showed up just a few times. The CDR3 protein is CASSHGQTGELFF. In DNA form, the CDR3 reads TGTGCCAGCAGCCACGGACAGACCGGGGAGCTGTTTTTT. This chain joins TRBV3-1 and TRBJ2-2; D perhaps matches TRBD1 (6 bases). With 3 bases removed from V and 5 bases from J, the gap between germline ends came to 7 bases. The CDR3 spans 13 residues. CDR1 and CDR2 (germline): LGHDT, YNNKEL (reference sequence).

The rearrangement joins TRBV12-3 or TRBV12-4 to TRBJ1-1, with TRBD1 identical over 9 bases. The CDR3 covers 14 residues. Unmatched junction bases numbered 8, after V lost 8 bases and J lost 4 bases. CDR3 in amino acids: CASYRQTGGTEAFF. As DNA, the CDR3 is TGTGCCAGCTACCGTCAGACAGGGGGCACTGAAGCTTTCTTT.

This chain joins TRBV6-5 and TRBJ2-7, with D perhaps assigned TRBD1 or TRBD2 (5 bases each). This CDR3 has 13 residues. CDR1 and CDR2 (germline): MNHEY, SVGAGI. Trimming removed 4 bases from V and 7 bases from J, with 14 bases in between. CDR3 nucleotide sequence: TGTGCCAGCAGTTTCAACGGGGCGAGGGAGCAGTACTTC. Encoded protein: CASSFNGAREQYF.

This sequence joins TRBV7-3 and TRBJ2-3, with unresolved D. Trimming cost V 3 bases and J 2 bases, with 6 bases left between them. Germline V gene sequence: CDR1 SGHTA, CDR2 FQGTGA. There are 13 residues in the CDR3. CDR3 in amino acids: CASSFGNTDTQYF. The CDR3 coding sequence is TGTGCCAGCAGCTTTGGGAACACAGATACGCAGTATTTT.

This rearrangement joins TRBV13 to TRBJ1-1, with D possibly being TRBD1 (6 bases). Germline V gene sequence: CDR1 PRHDT, CDR2 FYEKMQ (reference sequence). The CDR3 contains 15 residues. V was cut by 4 bases and J by 5 bases, with 17 bases left in between. The CDR3 region has the DNA TGTGCCAGCAGCTCTGAATCGACAGGAAGGACTGAAGCTTTCTTT. Translating it yields CASSSESTGRTEAFF.